This T cell receptor (beta chain) came from a study of T-cell memory formation after mild COVID-19. TCRdb re-derived calls from the 5' RACE reads in MiXCR, one entry per CDR3 protein. Of 45,000 to 55,000 distinct CDR3 sequences listed, 9.3% are singletons. At least ten counts were recorded for this clonotype. V was pared by 5 bases and J by 8 bases, with 32 bases of the junction left unmatched. The CDR3 loop spans 22 amino acids. Per germline, CDR1 SGHTA and CDR2 FQGTGA. What was sequenced was PBMCs or a T cell subset sorted from them (not recorded which). The chain joins TRBV7-3 to TRBJ1-2; 10 bases are shared with TRBD1. The clonotype comes from an adult woman who had mild COVID-19 (a few samples of this study predate the infection). Cell type and time point are not known. The CDR3 spells CASSPSLFFSGTGEGERRGYTF. The CDR3 nucleotides read TGTGCCAGCAGCCCATCCTTATTCTTTTCCGGGACAGGGGAGGGAGAACGTAGAGGCTACACCTTC.